The rows below give T cell receptor beta chains drawn from one sample of a study of shared clonotypes between healthy human individuals. Using immunoSEQ multiplex PCR, the repertoire was profiled, and TCRdb retains in-frame clones only, with some absent. The sample shows more than 2,000,000 clones, about 92% of them seen only once. The sequenced material came from naive CD4+ T cells sorted from blood. The receptors were sampled from a man aged 18 to 35 in good health. Both conserved end residues are trimmed from each CDR3.

v_gene: TRBV2
j_gene: TRBJ1-5
CDR3aa: ASRDRDRDLYGDQPQH

v_gene: TRBV27
j_gene: TRBJ2-1
CDR3aa: ASSPDKLNEQF

v_gene: TRBV28
j_gene: TRBJ2-1
CDR3aa: ASSYKGPTGLAKSYNEQF

v_gene: TRBV18
j_gene: TRBJ1-5
CDR3aa: ASSPTGGLSSNQPQH

v_gene: TRBV5-1
j_gene: TRBJ1-1
CDR3aa: ASTQTVQRSNTEAF

v_gene: TRBV11-2
j_gene: TRBJ2-1
CDR3aa: ASSLNGRTGRNEQF

v_gene: TRBV19
j_gene: TRBJ2-2
CDR3aa: ASSVQGAGTGELF

v_gene: TRBV30
j_gene: TRBJ2-3
CDR3aa: AWGRQGLGTDTQY

v_gene: TRBV5-8
j_gene: TRBJ1-2
CDR3aa: ASSLMGDKWGYT

v_gene: TRBV6-5
j_gene: TRBJ2-7
CDR3aa: ASSYSQGSPYEQY

v_gene: TRBV30
j_gene: TRBJ1-2
CDR3aa: AWSLGTVNYGYT

v_gene: TRBV10-3
j_gene: TRBJ2-2
CDR3aa: ATGTSGGVDTGELF

v_gene: TRBV12-5
j_gene: TRBJ2-7
CDR3aa: ASALSGGGYEQY

v_gene: TRBV30
j_gene: TRBJ2-5
CDR3aa: AWSMGGRETQY

v_gene: TRBV19
j_gene: TRBJ1-4
CDR3aa: ASARALNEKLF

v_gene: TRBV7-2
j_gene: TRBJ2-7
CDR3aa: ASSFPGGGKY

v_gene: TRBV10-3
j_gene: TRBJ2-2
CDR3aa: AISVDRDGVNTGELF

v_gene: TRBV7-8
j_gene: TRBJ2-7
CDR3aa: ASSLDGRPGEQY

v_gene: TRBV27
j_gene: TRBJ2-7
CDR3aa: ASSLKQGSSYEQY

v_gene: TRBV5-1
j_gene: TRBJ1-1
CDR3aa: ASSSGQGGNTEAF

v_gene: TRBV18
j_gene: TRBJ1-2
CDR3aa: ASSPPTTGGIHGYT

v_gene: TRBV10-1
j_gene: TRBJ2-3
CDR3aa: ASSEGPRDTQY

v_gene: TRBV7-3
j_gene: TRBJ2-1
CDR3aa: ASSLNYNEQF

v_gene: TRBV6-1
j_gene: TRBJ2-1
CDR3aa: ASSEGRGSNEQF

v_gene: TRBV9
j_gene: TRBJ2-3
CDR3aa: ASSPWTGGVDTQY

v_gene: TRBV28
j_gene: TRBJ1-5
CDR3aa: ANKSVAFYSNQPQH

v_gene: TRBV7-9
j_gene: TRBJ1-1
CDR3aa: ASSLAVGQGYTEAF

v_gene: TRBV18
j_gene: TRBJ2-2
CDR3aa: ASSPSTNTGELF

v_gene: TRBV5-8
j_gene: TRBJ2-3
CDR3aa: ASSLTSVTDTQY

v_gene: TRBV7-3
j_gene: TRBJ2-6
CDR3aa: ASSSTDRISGANVLT

v_gene: TRBV6-6
j_gene: TRBJ1-5
CDR3aa: ASSSAWQGGEKSQH

v_gene: TRBV19
j_gene: TRBJ1-6
CDR3aa: ASSLGQVYNSPLH

v_gene: TRBV5-5
j_gene: TRBJ1-2
CDR3aa: ASSYNNYGYT

v_gene: TRBV28
j_gene: TRBJ2-5
CDR3aa: ASSGRLVQETQY

v_gene: TRBV30
j_gene: TRBJ2-3
CDR3aa: AWTSGRAGSTDTQY